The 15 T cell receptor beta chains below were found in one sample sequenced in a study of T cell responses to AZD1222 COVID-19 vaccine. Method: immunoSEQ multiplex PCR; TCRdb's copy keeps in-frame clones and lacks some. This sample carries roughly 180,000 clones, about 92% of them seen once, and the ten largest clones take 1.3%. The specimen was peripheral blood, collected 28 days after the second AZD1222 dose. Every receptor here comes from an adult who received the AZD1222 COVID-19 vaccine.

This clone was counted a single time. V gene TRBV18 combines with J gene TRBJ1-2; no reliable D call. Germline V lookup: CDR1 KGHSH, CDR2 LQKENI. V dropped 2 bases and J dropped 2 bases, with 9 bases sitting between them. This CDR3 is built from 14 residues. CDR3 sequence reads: CASSPSVQNYGYTF. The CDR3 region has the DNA TGTGCCAGCTCACCAAGCGTACAAAACTATGGCTACACCTTC.

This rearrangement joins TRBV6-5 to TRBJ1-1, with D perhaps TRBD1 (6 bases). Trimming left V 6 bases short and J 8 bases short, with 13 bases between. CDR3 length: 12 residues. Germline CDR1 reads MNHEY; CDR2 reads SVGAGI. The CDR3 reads CASSEGGGEAFF. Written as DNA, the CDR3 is TGTGCCAGCAGCGAGGGGGGGGGAGAAGCTTTCTTT.

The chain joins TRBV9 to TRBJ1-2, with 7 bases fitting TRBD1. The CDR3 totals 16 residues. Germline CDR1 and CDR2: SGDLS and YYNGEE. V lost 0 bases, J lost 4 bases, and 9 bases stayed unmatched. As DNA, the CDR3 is TGTGCCAGCAGCGTAGACCCTCTAGGGGGCAGCTATGGCTACACCTTC. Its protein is CASSVDPLGGSYGYTF.

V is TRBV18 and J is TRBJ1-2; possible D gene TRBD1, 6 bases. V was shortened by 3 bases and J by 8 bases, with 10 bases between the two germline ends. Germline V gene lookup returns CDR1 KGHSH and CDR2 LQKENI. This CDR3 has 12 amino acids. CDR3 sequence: CASSPEQGGYTF. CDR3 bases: TGTGCCAGCTCACCGGAACAGGGAGGCTACACCTTC.

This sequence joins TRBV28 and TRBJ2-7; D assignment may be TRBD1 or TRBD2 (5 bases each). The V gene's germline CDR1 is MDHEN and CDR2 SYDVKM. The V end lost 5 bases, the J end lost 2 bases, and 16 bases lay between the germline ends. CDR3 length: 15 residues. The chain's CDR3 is CASSALNEGTYEQYF. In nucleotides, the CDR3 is TGTGCCAGCAGTGCCCTAAACGAGGGGACCTACGAGCAGTACTTC.

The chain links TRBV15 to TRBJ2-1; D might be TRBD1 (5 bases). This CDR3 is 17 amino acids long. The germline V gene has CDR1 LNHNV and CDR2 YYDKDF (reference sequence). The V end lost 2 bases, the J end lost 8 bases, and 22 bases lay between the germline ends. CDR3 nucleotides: TGTGCCACCAGCAGATCCTCCACGGCTGGGGCCCTGGATGAGCAGTTCTTC. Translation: CATSRSSTAGALDEQFF.

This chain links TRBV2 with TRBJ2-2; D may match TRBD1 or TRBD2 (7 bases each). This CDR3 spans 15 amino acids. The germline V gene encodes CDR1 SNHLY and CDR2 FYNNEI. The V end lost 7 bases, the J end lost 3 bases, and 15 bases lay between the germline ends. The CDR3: CASNPTGRDTGELFF. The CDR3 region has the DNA TGTGCCAGCAACCCGACAGGGAGGGACACCGGGGAGCTGTTTTTT.

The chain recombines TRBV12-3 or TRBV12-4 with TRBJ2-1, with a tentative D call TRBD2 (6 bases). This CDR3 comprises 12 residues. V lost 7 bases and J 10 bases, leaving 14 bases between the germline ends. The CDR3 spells CASTRAGTEQFF. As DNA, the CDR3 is TGTGCCAGCACTCGGGCGGGGACCGAGCAGTTCTTC.

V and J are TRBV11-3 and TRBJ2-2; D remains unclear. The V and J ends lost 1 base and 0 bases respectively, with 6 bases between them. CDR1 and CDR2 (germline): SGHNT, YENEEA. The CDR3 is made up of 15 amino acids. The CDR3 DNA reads TGTGCCAGCAGCTTAGGTGGGACGAACACCGGGGAGCTGTTTTTT. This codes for CASSLGGTNTGELFF.

CDR3 sequence reads: CASSERGQGTGYTF. Here the CDR3 DNA reads TGTGCCAGCAGTGAGAGGGGTCAGGGTACTGGCTACACCTTC. The chain has TRBV2 and TRBJ1-2; D possibly corresponds to TRBD1 (5 bases). Germline assignment: CDR1 SNHLY and CDR2 FYNNEI. This CDR3 has 14 residues. V was pared by 3 bases and J by 7 bases, with 15 bases between.

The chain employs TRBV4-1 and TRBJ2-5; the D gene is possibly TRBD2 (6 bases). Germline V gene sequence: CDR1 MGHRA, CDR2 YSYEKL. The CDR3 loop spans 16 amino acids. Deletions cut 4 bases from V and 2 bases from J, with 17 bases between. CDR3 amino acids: CASSPQVLAAQETQYF. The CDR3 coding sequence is TGCGCCAGCAGCCCCCAGGTATTAGCGGCACAAGAGACCCAGTACTTC.

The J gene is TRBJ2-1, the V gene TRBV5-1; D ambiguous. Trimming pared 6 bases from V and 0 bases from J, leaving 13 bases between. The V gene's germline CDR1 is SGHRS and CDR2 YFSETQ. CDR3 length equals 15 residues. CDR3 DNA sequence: TGCGCCAGCACCAGCACCTTTAGCTCCTACAATGAGCAGTTCTTC. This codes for CASTSTFSSYNEQFF.

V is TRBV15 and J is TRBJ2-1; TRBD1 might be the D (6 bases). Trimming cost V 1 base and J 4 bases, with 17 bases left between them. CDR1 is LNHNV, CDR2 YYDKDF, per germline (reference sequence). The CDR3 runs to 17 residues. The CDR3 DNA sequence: TGTGCCACCAGCAGAGTCAACTTACAGGGTTCGTACAATGAGCAGTTCTTC. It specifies CATSRVNLQGSYNEQFF.

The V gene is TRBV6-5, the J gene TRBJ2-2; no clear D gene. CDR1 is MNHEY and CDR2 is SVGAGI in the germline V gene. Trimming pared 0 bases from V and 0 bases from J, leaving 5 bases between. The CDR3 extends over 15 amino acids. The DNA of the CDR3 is TGTGCCAGCAGTTACTCGGCGGCGAACACCGGGGAGCTGTTTTTT. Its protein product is CASSYSAANTGELFF.

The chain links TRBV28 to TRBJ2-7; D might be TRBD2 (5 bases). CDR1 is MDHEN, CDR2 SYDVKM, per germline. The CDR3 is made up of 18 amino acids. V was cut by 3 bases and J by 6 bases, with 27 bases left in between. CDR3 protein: CASSFMLWRAHEPTEQYF. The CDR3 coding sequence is TGTGCCAGCAGTTTTATGTTGTGGCGGGCCCACGAGCCTACCGAGCAGTACTTC.